These 10 T cell receptor beta chains were sequenced from one sample in a study of blood T cell repertoires in COVID-19. The method was immunoSEQ multiplex PCR; TCRdb's version includes in-frame clones alone and lacks a portion of them. This table has some 76,000 clones, about four fifths appearing once. The sample comprised peripheral blood. The source is a woman in her fifties or sixties with acute or convalescent COVID-19.

This chain connects TRBV7-9 to TRBJ2-3; possibly TRBD2 for D (5 bases). CDR3 size: 15 residues. Trimming pared 3 bases from V and 2 bases from J, leaving 12 bases between. The germline V gene encodes CDR1 SEHNR and CDR2 FQNEAQ (reference sequence). The CDR3 sequence is CASSFGMWNTDTQYF. CDR3 nucleotides: TGTGCCAGCAGCTTCGGGATGTGGAACACAGATACGCAGTATTTT.

This clone was found once. The J gene is TRBJ1-5, the V gene TRBV5-5; D ambiguous. Between the trimmed V and J ends, which lost 1 base and 2 bases, there was a span of 10 bases. This CDR3 spans 15 amino acids. Germline values: CDR1 SGHKS, CDR2 YYEKEE (reference sequence). The CDR3: CASSLTGTGNQPQHF. CDR3 DNA: TGTGCCAGCAGCTTGACCGGTACGGGCAATCAGCCCCAGCATTTT.

The chain recombines TRBV7-2 with TRBJ1-2; 10 bases map to TRBD1. The V and J ends lost 2 bases and 6 bases, in that order; junction bases with no gene match: 9. Germline V gives CDR1 SGHTA, CDR2 FQGNSA. This CDR3 is built from 16 residues. The CDR3 sequence is CASSLHRGQGRNGYTF. DNA for the CDR3: TGTGCCAGCAGCTTACACAGGGGACAGGGGAGGAATGGCTACACCTTC.

The V call is TRBV5-1, the J call TRBJ1-4; perhaps TRBD1 as D (6 bases). CDR3 length: 15 amino acids. V was trimmed by 4 bases and J by 10 bases, leaving 20 bases between them. CDR1 is SGHRS and CDR2 is YFSETQ in the germline V gene. The CDR3 here is CASSPDRSDGAKLFF. The DNA of the CDR3 is TGCGCCAGCAGCCCCGACAGGTCCGACGGGGCAAAACTGTTTTTT.

The chain is built from TRBV24-1 and TRBJ2-3; D may be TRBD2 (5 bases). CDR3 length equals 15 residues. Between the trimmed V and J ends, which lost 3 bases and 4 bases, there was a span of 13 bases. In germline, CDR1 is KGHDR, CDR2 SFDVKD. CDR3 in amino acids: CATSDAGRGSDTQYF. As DNA, the CDR3 is TGTGCCACCAGTGATGCCGGACGGGGATCAGATACGCAGTATTTT.

V is TRBV9 and J is TRBJ1-6; D unclear. V was shortened by 6 bases and J by 5 bases, with 12 bases between the two germline ends. CDR1 is SGDLS, CDR2 YYNGEE, per germline. The CDR3 is made up of 14 amino acids. As DNA, the CDR3 is TGTGCCAGCAACGACTCCCCAGATAATTCACCCCTCCACTTT. Translating gives CASNDSPDNSPLHF.

This clone was detected only a few times. The gene calls are TRBV6-5 and TRBJ1-2, with TRBD1 matching 9 bases. Looked up from germline, CDR1 is MNHEY and CDR2 is SVGAGI. V shed 5 bases and J 8 bases; nucleotides not matched to a gene: 9. This CDR3 is 14 amino acids long. The CDR3 region is CASSKEQGAYGYTF. The CDR3, as DNA: TGTGCCAGCAGTAAGGAACAGGGGGCCTACGGCTACACCTTC.

The chain carries TRBV14 and TRBJ1-6; 8 nucleotides agree with TRBD1. Trimming took 4 bases from V and 12 from J; bases not matched to a gene: 8. CDR1 and CDR2 (germline): SGHDN, FVKESK. CDR3 size: 14 residues. CDR3 loop: CASSLGQGWRPLHF. The CDR3 nucleotides are TGTGCCAGCAGCCTTGGACAGGGATGGAGACCCCTCCACTTT.

In its sample, this clone ranks as large. The chain uses TRBV6-6 and TRBJ1-1; 8 nucleotides agree with TRBD1. Trimming cost V 5 bases and J 1 base; bases outside gene matches: 12. Germline loops: CDR1 MNHNY, CDR2 SVGAGI (reference sequence). The CDR3 has 17 residues. CDR3 nucleotides: TGTGCCAGCAGTCCCGGGACAGGTTGGGTTTCGAACACTGAAGCTTTCTTT. It encodes CASSPGTGWVSNTEAFF.

Comment on this clone: Given a much more abundant clone one base away, this may be a read error. The chain uses TRBV19 and TRBJ1-2, with TRBD1 matching 8 bases. The V segment lost 4 bases and the J segment 4 bases; nucleotides outside the gene matches: 2. Germline V gives CDR1 LNHDA, CDR2 SQIVND (reference sequence). CDR3 size: 13 residues. In DNA, the CDR3 is TGTGCCAGTAGTACAGGGGGCGTCTATGGCTACACCTTC. Its translation: CASSTGGVYGYTF.